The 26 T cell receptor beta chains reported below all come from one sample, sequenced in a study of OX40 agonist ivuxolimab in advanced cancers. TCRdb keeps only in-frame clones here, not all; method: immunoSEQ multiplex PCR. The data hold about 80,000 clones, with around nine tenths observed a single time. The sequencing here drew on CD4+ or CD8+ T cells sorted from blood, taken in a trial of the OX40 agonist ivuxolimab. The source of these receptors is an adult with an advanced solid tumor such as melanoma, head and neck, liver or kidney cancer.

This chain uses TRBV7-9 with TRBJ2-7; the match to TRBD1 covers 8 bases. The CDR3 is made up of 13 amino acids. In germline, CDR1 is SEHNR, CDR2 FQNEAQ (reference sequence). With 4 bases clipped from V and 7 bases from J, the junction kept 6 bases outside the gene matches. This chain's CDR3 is CASSWQGAGEQYF. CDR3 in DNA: TGTGCCAGCAGCTGGCAGGGGGCGGGGGAGCAGTACTTC.

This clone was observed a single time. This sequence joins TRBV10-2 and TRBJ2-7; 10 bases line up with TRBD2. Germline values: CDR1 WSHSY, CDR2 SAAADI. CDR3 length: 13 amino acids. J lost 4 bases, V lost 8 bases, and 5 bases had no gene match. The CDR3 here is CASGSSGSYEQYF. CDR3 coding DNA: TGCGCCAGCGGGTCTAGCGGGAGTTACGAGCAGTACTTC.

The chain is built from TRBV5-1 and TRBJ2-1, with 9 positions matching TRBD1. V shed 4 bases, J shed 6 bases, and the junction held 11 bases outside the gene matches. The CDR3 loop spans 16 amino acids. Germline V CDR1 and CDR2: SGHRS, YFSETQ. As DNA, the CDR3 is TGCGCCAGCAGCCCAGTGACCGGGACAGGGAGCAATGAGCAGTTCTTC. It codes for CASSPVTGTGSNEQFF.

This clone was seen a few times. In nucleotides, the CDR3 is TGTGCCTGGAGTGTCGGGGGCTCCTATAATTCACCCCTCCACTTT. This codes for CAWSVGGSYNSPLHF. This chain uses TRBV30 with TRBJ1-6; tentatively, D is TRBD1 (5 bases). Germline V gene data show CDR1 as GTSNPN and CDR2 as SVGIG (reference sequence). The V end was cut by 0 bases, the J end by 0 bases, with 6 bases between. The CDR3 spans 15 residues.

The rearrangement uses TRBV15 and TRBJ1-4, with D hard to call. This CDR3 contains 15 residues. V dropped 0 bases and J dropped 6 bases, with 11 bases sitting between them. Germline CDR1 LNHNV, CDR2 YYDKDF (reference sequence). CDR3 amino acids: CATSRDLGWDEKLFF. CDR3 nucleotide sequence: TGTGCCACCAGCAGAGATTTAGGGTGGGATGAAAAACTGTTTTTT. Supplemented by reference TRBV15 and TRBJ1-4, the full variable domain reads DAMVIQNPRYQVTQFGKPVTLSCSQTLNHNVMYWYQQKSSQAPKLLFHYYDKDFNNEADTPDNFQSRRPNTSFCFLDIRSPGLGDTAMYLCATSRDLGWDEKLFFGSGTQLSVL.

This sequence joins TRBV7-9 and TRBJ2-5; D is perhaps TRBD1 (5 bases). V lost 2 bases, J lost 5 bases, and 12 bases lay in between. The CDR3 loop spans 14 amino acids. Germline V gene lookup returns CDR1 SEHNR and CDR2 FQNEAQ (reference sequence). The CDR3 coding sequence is TGTGCCAGCAGCTTATCAGGGTCCGGGGAGACCCAGTACTTC. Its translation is CASSLSGSGETQYF. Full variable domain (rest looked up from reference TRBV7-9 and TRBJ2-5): DTGVSQNPRHKITKRGQNVTFRCDPISEHNRLYWYRQTLGQGPEFLTYFQNEAQLEKSRLLSDRFSAERPKGSFSTLEIQRTEQGDSAMYLCASSLSGSGETQYFGPGTRLLVL.

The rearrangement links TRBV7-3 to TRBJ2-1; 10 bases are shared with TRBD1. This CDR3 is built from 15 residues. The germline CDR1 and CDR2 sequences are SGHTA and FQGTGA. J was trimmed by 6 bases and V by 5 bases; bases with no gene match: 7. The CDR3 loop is CASSPSGTGVNEQFF. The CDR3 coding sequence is TGTGCCAGCAGCCCATCCGGGACAGGGGTCAATGAGCAGTTCTTC.

CDR3 sequence: CASSHDSTSNQPQHF. Here the CDR3 DNA reads TGTGCCAGCAGTCATGACAGTACTAGCAATCAGCCCCAGCATTTT. The V call is TRBV7-2, the J call TRBJ1-5; a possible D gene is TRBD1 (5 bases). Germline V CDR1 and CDR2: SGHTA, FQGNSA. V lost 6 bases and J lost 0, with 12 bases in between. This CDR3 is built from 15 residues. Filled out from reference TRBV7-2 and TRBJ1-5, the complete variable domain reads GAGVSQSPSNKVTEKGKDVELRCDPISGHTALYWYRQSLGQGLEFLIYFQGNSAPDKSGLPSDRFSAERTGGSVSTLTIQRTQQEDSAVYLCASSHDSTSNQPQHFGDGTRLSIL.

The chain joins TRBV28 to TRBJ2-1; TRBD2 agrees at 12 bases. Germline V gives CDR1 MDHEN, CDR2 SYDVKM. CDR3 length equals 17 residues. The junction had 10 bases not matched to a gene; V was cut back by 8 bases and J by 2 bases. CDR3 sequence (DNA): TGTGCCAGCTCAAGGGGGACTAGCGGGTTCACCTACAATGAGCAGTTCTTC. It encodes CASSRGTSGFTYNEQFF.

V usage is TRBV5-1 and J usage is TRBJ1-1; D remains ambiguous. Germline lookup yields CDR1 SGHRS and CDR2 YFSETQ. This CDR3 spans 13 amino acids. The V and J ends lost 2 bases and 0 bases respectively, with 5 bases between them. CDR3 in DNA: TGCGCCAGCAGCTTTAGAGTGAACACTGAAGCTTTCTTT. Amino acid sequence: CASSFRVNTEAFF.

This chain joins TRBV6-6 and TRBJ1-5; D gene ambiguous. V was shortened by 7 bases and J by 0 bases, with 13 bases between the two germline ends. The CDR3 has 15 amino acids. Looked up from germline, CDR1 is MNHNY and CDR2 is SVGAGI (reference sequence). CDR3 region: CASTIQNYSNQPQHF. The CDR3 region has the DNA TGTGCCAGCACCATACAGAATTATAGCAATCAGCCCCAGCATTTT.

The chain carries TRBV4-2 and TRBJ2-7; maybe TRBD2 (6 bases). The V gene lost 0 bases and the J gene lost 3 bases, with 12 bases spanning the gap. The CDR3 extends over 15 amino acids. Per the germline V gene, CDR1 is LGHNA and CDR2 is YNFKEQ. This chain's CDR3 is CASSQDRASDYEQYF. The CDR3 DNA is TGTGCCAGCAGCCAAGATAGGGCTAGCGACTACGAGCAGTACTTC.

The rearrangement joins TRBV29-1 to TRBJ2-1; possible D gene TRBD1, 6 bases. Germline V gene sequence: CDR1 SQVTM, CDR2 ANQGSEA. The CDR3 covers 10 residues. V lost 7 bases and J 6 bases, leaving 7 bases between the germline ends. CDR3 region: CSGQVNEQFF. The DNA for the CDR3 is TGCAGCGGACAGGTCAATGAGCAGTTCTTC.

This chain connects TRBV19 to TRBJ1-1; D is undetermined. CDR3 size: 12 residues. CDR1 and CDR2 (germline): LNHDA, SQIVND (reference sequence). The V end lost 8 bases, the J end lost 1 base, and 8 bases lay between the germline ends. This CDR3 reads CASGQRNTEAFF. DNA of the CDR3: TGTGCCAGTGGTCAAAGGAACACTGAAGCTTTCTTT.

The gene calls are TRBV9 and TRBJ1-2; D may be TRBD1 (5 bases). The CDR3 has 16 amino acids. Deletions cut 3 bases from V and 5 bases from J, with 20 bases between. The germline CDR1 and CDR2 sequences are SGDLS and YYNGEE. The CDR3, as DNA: TGTGCCAGCAGCGAAAACAGTTTTGGGGGGAATTATGGCTACACCTTC. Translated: CASSENSFGGNYGYTF.

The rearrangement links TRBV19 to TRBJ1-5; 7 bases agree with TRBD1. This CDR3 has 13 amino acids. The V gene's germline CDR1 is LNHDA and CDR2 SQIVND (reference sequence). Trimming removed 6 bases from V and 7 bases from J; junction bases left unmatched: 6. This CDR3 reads CASSNTGVQPQHF. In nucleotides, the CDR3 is TGTGCCAGTAGCAATACAGGGGTGCAGCCCCAGCATTTT.

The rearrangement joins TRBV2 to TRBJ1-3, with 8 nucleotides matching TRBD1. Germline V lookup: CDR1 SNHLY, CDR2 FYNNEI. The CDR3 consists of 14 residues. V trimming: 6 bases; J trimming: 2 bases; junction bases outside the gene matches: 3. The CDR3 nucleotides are TGTGCCAGCAGGGACAGGGCGGCTGGAAACACCATATATTTT. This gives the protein CASRDRAAGNTIYF.

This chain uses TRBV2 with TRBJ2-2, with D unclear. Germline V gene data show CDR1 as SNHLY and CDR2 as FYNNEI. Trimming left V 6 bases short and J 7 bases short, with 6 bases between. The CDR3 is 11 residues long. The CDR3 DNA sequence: TGTGCCAGCAGCCGGAGCGGGGAGCTGTTTTTT. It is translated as CASSRSGELFF.

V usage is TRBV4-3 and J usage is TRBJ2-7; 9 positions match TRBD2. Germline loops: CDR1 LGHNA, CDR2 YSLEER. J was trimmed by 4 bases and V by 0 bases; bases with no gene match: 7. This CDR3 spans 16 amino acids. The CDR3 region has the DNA TGCGCCAGCAGCCAAGAGTTAGGGACTAGCATATACGAGCAGTACTTC. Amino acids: CASSQELGTSIYEQYF.

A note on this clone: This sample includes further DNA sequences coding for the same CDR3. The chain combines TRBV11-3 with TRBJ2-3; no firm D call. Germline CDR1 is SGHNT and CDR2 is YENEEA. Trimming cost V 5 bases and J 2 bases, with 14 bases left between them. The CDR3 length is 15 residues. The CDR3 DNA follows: TGTGCCAGCAGCCCCGGCGACACTTTCACAGATACGCAGTATTTT. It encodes CASSPGDTFTDTQYF.

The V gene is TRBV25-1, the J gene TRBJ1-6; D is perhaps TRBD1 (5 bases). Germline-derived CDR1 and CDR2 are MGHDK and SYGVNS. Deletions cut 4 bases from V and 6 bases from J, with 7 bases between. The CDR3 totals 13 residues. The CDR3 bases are TGTGCCAGCAGTGGACAGACTAATTCACCCCTCCACTTT. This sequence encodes CASSGQTNSPLHF.

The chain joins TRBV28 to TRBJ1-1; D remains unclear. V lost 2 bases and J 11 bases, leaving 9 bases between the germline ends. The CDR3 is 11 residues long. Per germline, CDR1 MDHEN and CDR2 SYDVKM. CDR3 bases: TGTGCCAGCAGTTTAATGGCCCGGGCTTTCTTT. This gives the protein CASSLMARAFF.

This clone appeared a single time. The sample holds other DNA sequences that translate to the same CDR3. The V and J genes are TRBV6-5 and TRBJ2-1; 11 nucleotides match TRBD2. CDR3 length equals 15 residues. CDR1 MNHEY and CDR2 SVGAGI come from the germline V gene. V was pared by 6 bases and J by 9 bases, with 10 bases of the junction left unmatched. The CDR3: CASRLAGERSSEQFF. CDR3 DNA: TGTGCCAGCAGACTAGCGGGAGAGAGGTCTAGTGAGCAGTTCTTC.

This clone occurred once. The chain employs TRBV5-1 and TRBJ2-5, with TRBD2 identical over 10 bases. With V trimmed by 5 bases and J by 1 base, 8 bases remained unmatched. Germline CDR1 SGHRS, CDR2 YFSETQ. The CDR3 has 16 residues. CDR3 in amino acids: CASRRASGSIQETQYF. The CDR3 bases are TGCGCCAGCAGGCGCGCTAGCGGGAGTATCCAAGAGACCCAGTACTTC. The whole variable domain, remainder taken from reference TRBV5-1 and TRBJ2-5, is KAGVTQTPRYLIKTRGQQVTLSCSPISGHRSVSWYQQTPGQGLQFLFEYFSETQRNKGNFPGRFSGRQFSNSRSEMNVSTLELGDSALYLCASRRASGSIQETQYFGPGTRLLVL.

The CDR3 protein is CASRAGTGGTEAFF. In DNA, the CDR3 is TGTGCCAGCAGGGCCGGGACAGGGGGCACTGAAGCTTTCTTT. J is TRBJ1-1 and V is TRBV28; the match to TRBD1 covers 11 bases. The CDR3 runs to 14 residues. V was clipped by 6 bases and J by 4 bases; unmatched bases: 4. CDR1 is MDHEN and CDR2 is SYDVKM in the germline V gene.

The chain's CDR3 is CASSLSGQGNTEAFF. DNA for the CDR3: TGTGCCAGCAGCTTGTCCGGACAGGGGAACACTGAAGCTTTCTTT. The J gene is TRBJ1-1, the V gene TRBV5-5; 8 positions match TRBD1. The germline V gene encodes CDR1 SGHKS and CDR2 YYEKEE (reference sequence). V lost 1 base, J lost 1 base, and 3 bases stayed unmatched. CDR3 size: 15 residues.